These 22 T cell receptor beta chains came from one sample sequenced in a study of breast tumors, draining lymph nodes, adjacent tissues. Axillary draining lymph nodes of breast cancer patients supplied the node samples. In TCRdb, the multiplex PCR reads were re-called with MiXCR into one record per CDR3 protein. The sample holds 180,000 or so distinct CDR3 sequences, roughly 29% seen once. Sequenced input: axillary lymph node tissue. These receptors all come from a female donor with breast cancer. Some clones in this sample may be carry-over from other donors' samples.

This clonotype was counted at least ten times. V is TRBV30 and J is TRBJ2-1; D may be TRBD2 (5 bases). In germline, CDR1 is GTSNPN, CDR2 SVGIG (reference sequence). CDR3 length: 14 amino acids. Trimming left V 4 bases short and J 9 bases short, with 19 bases between. The CDR3 sequence: CAWKPSPGSGEQFF. The CDR3 DNA reads TGTGCCTGGAAACCCTCCCCGGGGTCCGGTGAGCAGTTCTTC. The entire variable domain, with the rest obtained from reference TRBV30 and TRBJ2-1, is as follows: SQTIHQWPATLVQPVGSPLSLECTVEGTSNPNLYWYRQAAGRGLQLLFYSVGIGQISSEVPQNLSASRPQDRQFILSSKKLLLSDSGFYLCAWKPSPGSGEQFFGPGTRLTVL.

Ten or more counts support this clonotype. V is TRBV5-1 and J is TRBJ2-5; 9 bases are shared with TRBD1. The germline V gene has CDR1 SGHRS and CDR2 YFSETQ. The V gene end was trimmed by 3 bases and the J gene end by 5 bases; junction bases not matched to a gene: 8. The CDR3 is made up of 15 amino acids. The CDR3 sequence: CASSSVTGQGETQYF. In nucleotides, the CDR3 is TGCGCCAGCAGCTCCGTAACCGGACAGGGGGAGACCCAGTACTTC. The variable domain in full, completed from reference TRBV5-1 and TRBJ2-5, reads KAGVTQTPRYLIKTRGQQVTLSCSPISGHRSVSWYQQTPGQGLQFLFEYFSETQRNKGNFPGRFSGRQFSNSRSEMNVSTLELGDSALYLCASSSVTGQGETQYFGPGTRLLVL.

The chain carries TRBV6-6 and TRBJ2-2; 8 bases fit TRBD2. The CDR3 contains 14 residues. J was trimmed by 4 bases and V by 6 bases; bases with no gene match: 4. CDR1 MNHNY and CDR2 SVGAGI come from the germline V gene (reference sequence). The CDR3 nucleotides are TGTGCCAGCAGGCGGGGGGCGGGCACCGGGGAGCTGTTTTTT. It codes for CASRRGAGTGELFF.

At least ten counts were recorded for this clonotype. The CDR3 reads CASSPRGRSGETQYF. The CDR3, as DNA: TGTGCCAGCAGCCCCCGGGGGCGTAGTGGAGAGACCCAGTACTTC. The chain is built from TRBV12-3 or TRBV12-4 and TRBJ2-5, with D perhaps TRBD1 or TRBD2 (6 bases each). This CDR3 region has 15 residues. V lost 6 bases and J 4 bases, leaving 18 bases between the germline ends.

This clonotype was seen repeatedly, ten times or more. The chain employs TRBV4-3 and TRBJ2-3; D is undetermined. The length of the CDR3 is 13 residues. Trimming cost V 0 bases and J 5 bases, with 6 bases left between them. The germline V gene has CDR1 LGHNA and CDR2 YSLEER. The CDR3 sequence is CASSQDLGDTQYF. The CDR3 DNA reads as TGCGCCAGCAGCCAAGATTTAGGAGATACGCAGTATTTT.

In its sample, this clonotype was seen many times. V gene TRBV29-1 combines with J gene TRBJ2-1; perhaps TRBD2 as D (5 bases). Germline lookup yields CDR1 SQVTM and CDR2 ANQGSEA. The CDR3 has 14 amino acids. V lost 5 bases to trimming and J lost 4 bases, with 15 bases between them. The CDR3 reads CSVPSSGNYNEQFF. Written as DNA, the CDR3 is TGCAGCGTTCCCTCTTCCGGGAATTACAATGAGCAGTTCTTC.

With regard to this clonotype: A much more abundant neighbour one base away suggests this may be a read error. The chain links TRBV6-2 or TRBV6-3 to TRBJ1-2, with D possibly matching TRBD1 (6 bases). Germline V lookup: CDR1 MNHEY, CDR2 SVGEGT. The CDR3 runs 14 residues. The CDR3 protein is CASSPLFHREGCTF. The CDR3 DNA reads TGTGCCAGCAGCCCCCTTTTTCACAGGGAAGGCTGCACCTTC.

The chain employs TRBV24-1 and TRBJ2-1, with D hard to call. Trimming cost V 7 bases and J 3 bases, with 6 bases left between them. The CDR3 totals 12 residues. Germline V CDR1 and CDR2: KGHDR, SFDVKD. In DNA form, the CDR3 reads TGTGCCACCAGGCCCAACTACAATGAGCAGTTCTTC. This sequence encodes CATRPNYNEQFF.

This clonotype was detected ten times or more. The DNA for the CDR3 is TGCAGTGCTAGTACAGGGGGCGCGGACTATGGCTACACCTTC. Its protein product is CSASTGGADYGYTF. This rearrangement joins TRBV20-1 to TRBJ1-2; 9 bases are a match to TRBD1. Per the germline V gene, CDR1 is DFQATT and CDR2 is SNEGSKA (reference sequence). This CDR3 is built from 14 residues. V shed 3 bases and J 3 bases; nucleotides not matched to a gene: 5.

This clonotype has ten or more counts. The rearrangement links TRBV19 to TRBJ1-2; perhaps TRBD1 as D (5 bases). V gave up 3 bases and J gave up 2 bases, with 13 bases separating them. CDR3 length: 15 amino acids. Per germline, CDR1 LNHDA and CDR2 SQIVND (reference sequence). The CDR3 DNA is TGTGCCAGTAGTATTGGCGGGACGGGGAACTATGGCTACACCTTC. As protein: CASSIGGTGNYGYTF.

The CDR3 is CASSEAQQLSNQPQYF. The CDR3 DNA follows: TGTGCCAGCAGTGAAGCGCAGCAGCTCAGCAATCAGCCCCAGTACTTC. This chain uses TRBV6-1 with TRBJ2-5; no reliable D call. Germline V lookup: CDR1 MNHNS, CDR2 SASEGT. V shed 0 bases and J shed 9 bases, with 20 bases lying between them. This CDR3 is built from 16 residues.

This clonotype was observed a single time. The J gene is TRBJ1-2, the V gene TRBV15, with unresolved D. Trimming stripped 3 bases from V and 7 bases from J, with 21 bases between. Germline CDR1 and CDR2: LNHNV and YYDKDF (reference sequence). The CDR3 contains 16 residues. CDR3 loop: CATSSERQAERGGYTF. CDR3 in DNA: TGTGCCACCAGCAGCGAACGACAAGCGGAGCGAGGTGGCTACACCTTC.

The chain employs TRBV14 and TRBJ1-4, with D unresolved. The CDR3 extends over 11 amino acids. CDR1 and CDR2 from the germline V gene are SGHDN and FVKESK. V gave up 4 bases and J gave up 8 bases, with 5 bases separating them. DNA of the CDR3: TGTGCCAGCAGCCTGGGGGAAAAACTGTTTTTT. The encoded protein is CASSLGEKLFF.

The sample holds many counts of this clonotype. The chain combines TRBV7-9 with TRBJ2-3; 11 bases are a match to TRBD2. CDR3 length: 17 residues. CDR1 and CDR2 from the germline V gene are SEHNR and FQNEAQ (reference sequence). Trimming cost V 5 bases and J 5 bases; bases outside gene matches: 12. The CDR3 is CASSQPRLAGGGDTQYF. CDR3 in DNA: TGTGCCAGCAGCCAGCCCCGTCTAGCGGGAGGCGGAGATACGCAGTATTTT.

With regard to this clonotype: A much larger clone sits a single nucleotide away, making a read error possible. The CDR3 sequence is CASSLVGAEQFF. In nucleotides, the CDR3 is TGTGCCAGCAGCTTGGTAGGTGCGGAGCAGTTCTTC. The chain links TRBV5-4 to TRBJ2-1, with unresolved D. The germline V and J ends were trimmed by 0 bases and 10 bases, with 8 bases remaining between them. Germline V lookup: CDR1 SGHNT, CDR2 YYREEE (reference sequence). The CDR3 is 12 amino acids.

This clonotype showed up many times. This chain connects TRBV5-6 to TRBJ2-5, with D maybe TRBD1 (6 bases). Looked up from germline, CDR1 is SGHDT and CDR2 is YYEEEE. The ends were cut back, 2 bases at V and 0 bases at J, with 11 bases in the middle. This CDR3 is built from 15 residues. This CDR3 is CASSFTQGNQETQYF. The CDR3 coding sequence is TGTGCCAGCAGCTTCACCCAGGGGAACCAAGAGACCCAGTACTTC.

This clonotype was counted only a few times. One base away lies a much larger clone, so this may be a sequencing read error. This chain connects TRBV4-3 to TRBJ1-5, with a tentative D call TRBD1 (5 bases). V shed 4 bases and J shed 5 bases, with 15 bases lying between them. The CDR3 spans 15 residues. Germline V gene data show CDR1 as LGHNA and CDR2 as YSLEER. The CDR3 bases are TGCGCCAGCAGCCGAGACTCAGGGAGTGATCAGCCCCAGCATTTT. The encoded protein is CASSRDSGSDQPQHF.

This sequence joins TRBV12-3 or TRBV12-4 and TRBJ1-2, with D possibly matching TRBD1 (6 bases). Trimming took off 6 bases at V and 0 bases at J, with 17 bases between the two ends. CDR3 length: 16 residues. CDR3 nucleotides: TGTGCCAGCAGGAGCGACAGGTCGAAAGCTAACTATGGCTACACCTTC. This translates into CASRSDRSKANYGYTF.

The table lists this clonotype with many counts. The chain carries TRBV10-3 and TRBJ2-5, with D maybe TRBD2 (5 bases). V dropped 4 bases and J dropped 4 bases, with 10 bases sitting between them. Germline-derived CDR1 and CDR2 are ENHRY and SYGVKD. The CDR3 has 13 amino acids. This CDR3 is CAISVVGGETQYF. CDR3 nucleotides: TGTGCCATCAGTGTAGTTGGAGGAGAGACCCAGTACTTC.

This clonotype has ten or more counts. This chain connects TRBV6-2 or TRBV6-3 to TRBJ2-7; possible D gene TRBD2, 5 bases. CDR1 is MNHEY and CDR2 is SVGEGT in the germline V gene. This CDR3 has 13 residues. Trimming stripped 5 bases from V and 6 bases from J, with 14 bases between. The CDR3 spells CASSRLGRSEQYF. The CDR3 DNA reads TGTGCCAGCAGTCGCCTTGGGAGAAGCGAGCAGTACTTC.

This clonotype was observed at least ten times. J is TRBJ2-7 and V is TRBV5-8; tentatively, D is TRBD2 (5 bases). Germline V gene sequence: CDR1 SGHTS, CDR2 YDEGEE. The V gene lost 5 bases and the J gene lost 7 bases, with 16 bases spanning the gap. CDR3 size: 13 residues. CDR3 loop: CASSPRETGEQYF. Written as DNA, the CDR3 is TGTGCCAGCAGTCCTCGGGAAACTGGGGAGCAGTACTTC.

This clonotype was seen more than once but under ten times. This may come from a read error, since a much larger clone is one base off. CDR3 in DNA: TGCGCCAGCAGCCCCCCTCGGGGGGATGGCTACGCCTTC. This translates into CASSPPRGDGYAF. This chain uses TRBV5-1 with TRBJ1-2; TRBD1 might be the D (5 bases). Germline V lookup: CDR1 SGHRS, CDR2 YFSETQ. This CDR3 spans 13 amino acids.